Included here is one T cell receptor beta chain sequence, with context. This specimen comes from a study of cytomegalovirus exposure and HLA in healthy donors. The CDR3 has 13 residues. After removal of 4 bases from V and 10 bases from J, the junction contained 9 bases not matched to a gene. Germline loops: CDR1 MNHNY, CDR2 SVGAGI (reference sequence). Amplification used 60 Vbeta primers and 13 Jbeta primers. TCRdb's table, derived via immunoSEQ multiplex PCR, lists solely in-frame clones and lacks some. The data contain some 50,000 clones, about 70% of them singletons. The TCR was taken from a man aged 25 to 40 in good health and CMV-seronegative. The chain couples TRBV6-6 to TRBJ1-1; the match to TRBD1 covers 7 bases. The sample consisted of PBMCs. DNA for the CDR3: TGTGCCAGCAGTTTAAAGCCCGCAGGGGGAGCTTTCTTT. It is translated as CASSLKPAGGAFF.